Presented here are 21 T cell receptor beta chains from one specimen sequenced in a study of control samples from healthy donors and cancer patients. Clones were read by immunoSEQ multiplex PCR, and TCRdb kept only the in-frame ones, dropping some. Of 90,000 to 150,000 clones listed, 88% are singletons. Sequencing input: blood. Source of these receptors: a man in his forties or fifties in good health.

This rearrangement joins TRBV10-3 to TRBJ2-2; 7 bases are shared with TRBD2. The ends lost 3 bases at V and 0 bases at J; junction bases unmatched: 1. The CDR3 extends over 15 amino acids. The germline V gene has CDR1 ENHRY and CDR2 SYGVKD. The CDR3 coding sequence is TGTGCCATCAGTGAACGGGGGGCGAACACCGGGGAGCTGTTTTTT. The encoded protein is CAISERGANTGELFF.

For this clone: Other DNA sequences within the sample encode an identical CDR3. The chain has TRBV14 and TRBJ2-7, with unresolved D. V was cut by 3 bases and J by 2 bases, with 2 bases left in between. The length of the CDR3 is 11 residues. Germline-derived CDR1 and CDR2 are SGHDN and FVKESK. The CDR3 DNA follows: TGTGCCAGCAGCCAGACCTACGAGCAGTACTTC. It is translated as CASSQTYEQYF.

J is TRBJ1-1 and V is TRBV28; D ambiguous. The CDR3 length is 15 residues. Trimming cost V 10 bases and J 2 bases, with 20 bases left between them. The germline V gene encodes CDR1 MDHEN and CDR2 SYDVKM. CDR3 bases: TGTGCCATTACCCGGGCTGCCGCTGGAAACACTGAAGCTTTCTTT. Its translation is CAITRAAAGNTEAFF.

Concerning this clone itself: The identical CDR3 is also encoded by other nucleotide sequences in the sample. This sequence joins TRBV27 and TRBJ1-2; TRBD1 is a possible D gene (6 bases). Germline values: CDR1 MNHEY, CDR2 SMNVEV (reference sequence). V was pared by 2 bases and J by 2 bases, with 6 bases between. The CDR3 spans 13 residues. Here the CDR3 reads CASSLDRNYGYTF. In DNA form, the CDR3 reads TGTGCCAGCAGTTTAGACAGGAACTATGGCTACACCTTC.

This clone was found once. The V call is TRBV7-2, the J call TRBJ2-1; no reliable D call. This CDR3 region has 15 residues. The V and J ends lost 6 bases and 0 bases respectively, with 12 bases between them. Germline CDR1 is SGHTA and CDR2 is FQGNSA. The CDR3 DNA follows: TGTGCCAGCAGATCACCAAGGAGCTCCTACAATGAGCAGTTCTTC. It translates to CASRSPRSSYNEQFF.

The chain links TRBV14 to TRBJ1-4; D remains ambiguous. In germline, CDR1 is SGHDN, CDR2 FVKESK. CDR3 length equals 12 residues. With 3 bases removed from V and 6 bases from J, the gap between germline ends came to 5 bases. CDR3 sequence: CASSHVDEKLFF. The CDR3 region has the DNA TGTGCCAGCAGCCATGTGGATGAAAAACTGTTTTTT. The full variable domain, in which reference TRBV14 and TRBJ1-4 provide the parts outside the CDR3, is EAGVTQFPSHSVIEKGQTVTLRCDPISGHDNLYWYRRVMGKEIKFLLHFVKESKQDESGMPNNRFLAERTGGTYSTLKVQPAELEDSGVYFCASSHVDEKLFFGSGTQLSVL.

The chain combines TRBV24-1 with TRBJ1-5, with TRBD1 as a possible D gene (6 bases). V lost 3 bases to trimming and J lost 5 bases, with 7 bases between them. CDR3 length: 13 residues. Germline V gene sequence: CDR1 KGHDR, CDR2 SFDVKD. CDR3 in DNA: TGTGCCACCAGTGATCGACAGGATCAGCCCCAGCATTTT. This gives the protein CATSDRQDQPQHF.

CDR3 nucleotide sequence: TGCGCCAGCAGCCCACAGGGACCCAAAAACATTCAGTACTTC. Translation: CASSPQGPKNIQYF. The genes are TRBV5-1 and TRBJ2-4; D is possibly TRBD1 (6 bases). CDR1 SGHRS and CDR2 YFSETQ come from the germline V gene. The CDR3 has 14 residues. Trimming took 4 bases from V and 2 from J, leaving 10 bases between them.

This chain uses TRBV18 with TRBJ2-7; 9 bases agree with TRBD1. Germline loops: CDR1 KGHSH, CDR2 LQKENI. V gave up 1 base and J gave up 3 bases; unmatched junction bases: 10. This CDR3 has 17 amino acids. CDR3 region: CASSPLMGQGGRYEQYF. The CDR3 DNA follows: TGTGCCAGCTCACCACTTATGGGACAGGGTGGACGCTACGAGCAGTACTTC.

The chain uses TRBV27 and TRBJ2-7; D might be TRBD2 (5 bases). This CDR3 spans 14 amino acids. The V gene lost 5 bases and the J gene lost 5 bases, with 16 bases spanning the gap. From germline, CDR1 is MNHEY and CDR2 SMNVEV (reference sequence). The CDR3: CASSNDGVGNEQYF. For the CDR3, the DNA is TGTGCCAGCAGTAATGACGGGGTTGGGAACGAGCAGTACTTC.

The table lists this clone with a count of one. The chain recombines TRBV9 with TRBJ2-3, with 14 bases aligning to TRBD2. Per germline, CDR1 SGDLS and CDR2 YYNGEE. The ends lost 2 bases at V and 5 bases at J; junction bases unmatched: 10. The CDR3 totals 18 residues. The CDR3 reads CASSVETSGGAYKDTQYF. The CDR3 nucleotides read TGTGCCAGCAGCGTTGAGACTAGCGGGGGGGCATATAAAGATACGCAGTATTTT.

The chain recombines TRBV13 with TRBJ2-1, with D maybe TRBD2 (6 bases). Germline CDR1 and CDR2: PRHDT and FYEKMQ (reference sequence). CDR3 size: 17 residues. V was cut by 5 bases and J by 2 bases, with 19 bases left in between. The CDR3 DNA follows: TGTGCCAGCAGCCGGCCCGGAGGGCGGGCGGCCTACAATGAGCAGTTCTTC. As protein: CASSRPGGRAAYNEQFF.

V is TRBV5-6 and J is TRBJ2-1; weak D call: TRBD2 (5 bases). CDR3 size: 14 residues. Deletions cut 0 bases from V and 3 bases from J, with 7 bases between. The V gene's germline CDR1 is SGHDT and CDR2 YYEEEE. This CDR3 is CASSLVGSYNEQFF. CDR3 DNA sequence: TGTGCCAGCAGCTTGGTGGGGAGCTACAATGAGCAGTTCTTC. The whole variable domain, remainder taken from reference TRBV5-6 and TRBJ2-1, is DAGVTQSPTHLIKTRGQQVTLRCSPKSGHDTVSWYQQALGQGPQFIFQYYEEEERQRGNFPDRFSGHQFPNYSSELNVNALLLGDSALYLCASSLVGSYNEQFFGPGTRLTVL.

In its sample, this clone was seen once. The rearrangement uses TRBV7-8 and TRBJ1-1; D not certain. In germline, CDR1 is SGHVS, CDR2 FQNEAQ. The V gene lost 5 bases and the J gene lost 0 bases, with 10 bases spanning the gap. This CDR3 contains 14 residues. The CDR3 DNA sequence: TGTGCCAGCAGCCCTAGGTGGGTGAACACTGAAGCTTTCTTT. Protein sequence: CASSPRWVNTEAFF.

This clone was detected only a few times. J is TRBJ2-2 and V is TRBV4-3; no clear D. The CDR3 totals 14 residues. Trimming removed 0 bases at V and 5 bases at J, with 7 bases between. CDR1 and CDR2 from the germline V gene are LGHNA and YSLEER. Here the CDR3 reads CASSQEIGTGELFF. As DNA, the CDR3 is TGCGCCAGCAGCCAAGAGATAGGGACCGGGGAGCTGTTTTTT.

The rearrangement uses TRBV9 and TRBJ1-1; tentative D call: TRBD1 (6 bases). V was pared by 0 bases and J by 0 bases, with 12 bases between. This CDR3 is 16 amino acids long. Germline-derived CDR1 and CDR2 are SGDLS and YYNGEE. CDR3 sequence: CASSVAGGLMNTEAFF. The CDR3 DNA reads as TGTGCCAGCAGCGTAGCTGGGGGGCTAATGAACACTGAAGCTTTCTTT.

This CDR3 is CASSETASGTDYNEQFF. CDR3 DNA sequence: TGTGCCAGCAGTGAAACAGCTAGCGGGACTGACTACAATGAGCAGTTCTTC. The chain links TRBV25-1 to TRBJ2-1; 9 bases are a match to TRBD2. CDR3 length: 17 amino acids. V lost 2 bases and J lost 3; bases outside the gene matches: 8. Looked up from germline, CDR1 is MGHDK and CDR2 is SYGVNS. Complete variable domain (other parts from reference TRBV25-1 and TRBJ2-1): EADIYQTPRYLVIGTGKKITLECSQTMGHDKMYWYQQDPGMELHLIHYSYGVNSTEKGDLSSESTVSRIRTEHFPLTLESARPSHTSQYLCASSETASGTDYNEQFFGPGTRLTVL.

V usage is TRBV29-1 and J usage is TRBJ1-5; 7 nucleotides align to TRBD1. This CDR3 comprises 13 residues. Germline assignment: CDR1 SQVTM and CDR2 ANQGSEA. Trimming took 6 bases from V and 3 from J; bases not matched to a gene: 5. In DNA, the CDR3 is TGCAGCGTGTCCGGGACAGACAATCAGCCCCAGCATTTT. Protein sequence: CSVSGTDNQPQHF.

The chain combines TRBV12-1 with TRBJ2-7. TRBV12-1 is given as a pseudogene. The CDR3 covers 14 residues. CDR3 nucleotides: TGTGCCAGCAGCTCGGACGCGGACTCCTACGAGCAGTACTTC. The encoded protein is CASSSDADSYEQYF.

This chain uses TRBV4-1 with TRBJ1-5, with D perhaps TRBD1 (6 bases). The V gene lost 1 base and the J gene lost 2 bases, with 18 bases spanning the gap. The CDR3 totals 18 residues. CDR1 is MGHRA and CDR2 is YSYEKL in the germline V gene. The CDR3 protein is CASSQVSFARGGNQPQHF. CDR3 coding DNA: TGCGCCAGCAGCCAAGTATCTTTCGCCAGGGGTGGCAATCAGCCCCAGCATTTT.

The chain joins TRBV28 to TRBJ1-2; 9 bases are a match to TRBD1. Unmatched junction bases numbered 18, after V lost 4 bases and J lost 0 bases. The CDR3 extends over 20 amino acids. Germline lookup yields CDR1 MDHEN and CDR2 SYDVKM. The CDR3 nucleotides are TGTGCCAGCAGTTCACCTAAAGTAAGACAGGGGGTACCTTCTAACTATGGCTACACCTTC. Protein sequence: CASSSPKVRQGVPSNYGYTF.